This T cell receptor (beta chain) was sequenced for a study of beta chain features in type 1 diabetes. Study-wide findings and caveats: Cells expressing TCR highly could be over-represented by cDNA sequencing.

The CDR3 loop spans 14 amino acids. Germline V gene data show CDR1 as KGHSH and CDR2 as LQKENI. V lost 2 bases and J lost 0, with 8 bases in between. It was one heparinised blood draw, averaging about 116 mL, that each donor gave. About this clone itself: What it binds is unknown.

Of the isolated RNA, all was reverse transcribed, and so the sequenced material was expressed TCRB transcripts. Method: immunoSEQ multiplex PCR; TCRdb's copy keeps in-frame clones and lacks some. The data show about 200,000 clones, roughly a tenth seen once. This clonotype was obtained from a man younger than 35 in good health. The sequenced sample consisted of central memory CD4+ T cells from blood. This rearrangement joins TRBV18 to TRBJ2-7; D tentatively fits TRBD1 or TRBD2 (5 bases each). CDR3 protein: CASSPGTLSYEQYF. In DNA, the CDR3 is TGTGCCAGCTCACCAGGGACCCTCTCCTACGAGCAGTACTTC.